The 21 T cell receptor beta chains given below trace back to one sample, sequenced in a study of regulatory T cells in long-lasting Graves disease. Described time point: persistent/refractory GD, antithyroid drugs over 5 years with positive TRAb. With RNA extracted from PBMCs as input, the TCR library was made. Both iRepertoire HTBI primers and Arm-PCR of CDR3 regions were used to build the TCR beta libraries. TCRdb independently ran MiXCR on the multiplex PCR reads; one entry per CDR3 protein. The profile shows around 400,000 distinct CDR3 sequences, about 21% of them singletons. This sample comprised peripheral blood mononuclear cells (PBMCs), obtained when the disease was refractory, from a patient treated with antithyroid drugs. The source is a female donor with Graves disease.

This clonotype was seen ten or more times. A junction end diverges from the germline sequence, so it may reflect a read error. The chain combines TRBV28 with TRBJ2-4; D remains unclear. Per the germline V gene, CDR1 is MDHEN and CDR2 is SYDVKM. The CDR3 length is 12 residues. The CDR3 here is CASSPRSRHRDF. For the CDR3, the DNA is TGTGCCAGCAGCCCACGCAGTAGGCATCGGGACTTC.

CDR3 nucleotides: TGTGCCAGCAGCAGTGGACAGGGTTCGGACGAGCAGTACTTC. Residues: CASSSGQGSDEQYF. The gene calls are TRBV7-9 and TRBJ2-7; TRBD1 matches 8 bases. The CDR3 has 14 amino acids. Germline assignment: CDR1 SEHNR and CDR2 FQNEAQ (reference sequence). With V trimmed by 5 bases and J by 5 bases, 8 bases remained unmatched. The full variable domain, with the rest looked up from reference TRBV7-9 and TRBJ2-7, is DTGVSQNPRHKITKRGQNVTFRCDPISEHNRLYWYRQTLGQGPEFLTYFQNEAQLEKSRLLSDRFSAERPKGSFSTLEIQRTEQGDSAMYLCASSSGQGSDEQYFGPGTRLTVT.

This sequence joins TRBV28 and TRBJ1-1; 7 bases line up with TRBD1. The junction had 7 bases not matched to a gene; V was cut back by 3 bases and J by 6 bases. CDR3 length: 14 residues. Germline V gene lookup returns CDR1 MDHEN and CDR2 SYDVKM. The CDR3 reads CASSLGGGASEAFF. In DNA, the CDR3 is TGTGCCAGCAGTTTGGGAGGGGGCGCTTCTGAAGCTTTCTTT.

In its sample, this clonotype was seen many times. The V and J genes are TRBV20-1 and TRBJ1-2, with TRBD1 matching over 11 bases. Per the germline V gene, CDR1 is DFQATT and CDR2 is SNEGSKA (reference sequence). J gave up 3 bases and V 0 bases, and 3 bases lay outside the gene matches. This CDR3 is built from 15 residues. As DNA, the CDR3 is TGCAGTGCTAGAGATGGACAGGGGGCAGACTATGGCTACACCTTC. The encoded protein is CSARDGQGADYGYTF.

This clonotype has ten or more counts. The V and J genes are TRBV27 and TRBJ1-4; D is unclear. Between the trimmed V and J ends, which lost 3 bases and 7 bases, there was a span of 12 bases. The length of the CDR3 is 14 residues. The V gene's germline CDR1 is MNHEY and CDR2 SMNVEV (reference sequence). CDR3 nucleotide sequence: TGTGCCAGCAGTTTTTCCGGGTGGCGTGAAAAACTGTTTTTT. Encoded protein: CASSFSGWREKLFF.

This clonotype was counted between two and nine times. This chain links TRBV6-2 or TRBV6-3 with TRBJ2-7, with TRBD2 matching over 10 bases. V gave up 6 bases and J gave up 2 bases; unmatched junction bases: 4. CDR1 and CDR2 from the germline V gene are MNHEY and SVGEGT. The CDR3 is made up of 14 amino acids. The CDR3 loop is CASRASGSAYEQYF. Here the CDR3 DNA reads TGTGCCAGCAGAGCTAGCGGGAGCGCCTACGAGCAGTACTTC.

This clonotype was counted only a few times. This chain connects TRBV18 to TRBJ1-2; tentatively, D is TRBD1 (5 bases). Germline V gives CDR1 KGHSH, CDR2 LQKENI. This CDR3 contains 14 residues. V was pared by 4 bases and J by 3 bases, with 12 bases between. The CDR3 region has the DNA TGTGCCAGCTCACGGGGACGGAACTACTATGGCTACACCTTC. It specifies CASSRGRNYYGYTF.

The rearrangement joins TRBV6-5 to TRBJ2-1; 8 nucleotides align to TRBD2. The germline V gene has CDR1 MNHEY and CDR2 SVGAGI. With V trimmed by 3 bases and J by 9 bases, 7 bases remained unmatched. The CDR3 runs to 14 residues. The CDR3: CASSYTGGRGEQFF. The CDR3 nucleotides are TGTGCCAGCAGTTATACGGGGGGGAGAGGTGAGCAGTTCTTC.

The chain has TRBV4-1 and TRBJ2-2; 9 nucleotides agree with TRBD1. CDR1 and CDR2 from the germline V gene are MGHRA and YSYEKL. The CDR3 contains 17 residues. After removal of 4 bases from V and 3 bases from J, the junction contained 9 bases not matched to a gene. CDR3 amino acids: CASSRAGTGNYTGELFF. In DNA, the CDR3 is TGCGCCAGCAGCCGTGCCGGGACAGGGAACTACACCGGGGAGCTGTTTTTT.

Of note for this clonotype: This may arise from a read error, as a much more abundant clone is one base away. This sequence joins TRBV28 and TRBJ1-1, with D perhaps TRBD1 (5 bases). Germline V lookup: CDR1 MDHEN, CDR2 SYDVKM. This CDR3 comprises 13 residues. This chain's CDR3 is CASSFRGSREASF. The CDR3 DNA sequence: TGTGCCAGCAGTTTTAGGGGCTCAAGGGAAGCTTCCTTT. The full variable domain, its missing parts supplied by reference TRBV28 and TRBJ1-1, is DVKVTQSSRYLVKRTGEKVFLECVQDMDHENMFWYRQDPGLGLRLIYFSYDVKMKEKGDIPEGYSVSREKKERFSLILESASTNQTSMYLCASSFRGSREASFGQGTRLTVV.

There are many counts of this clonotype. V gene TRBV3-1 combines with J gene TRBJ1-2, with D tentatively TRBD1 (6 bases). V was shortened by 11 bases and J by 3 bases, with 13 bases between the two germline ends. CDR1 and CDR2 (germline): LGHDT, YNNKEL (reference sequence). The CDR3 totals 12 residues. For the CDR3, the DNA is TGTGCCTGCACAGGGAGTGACTATGGCTACACCTTC. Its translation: CACTGSDYGYTF.

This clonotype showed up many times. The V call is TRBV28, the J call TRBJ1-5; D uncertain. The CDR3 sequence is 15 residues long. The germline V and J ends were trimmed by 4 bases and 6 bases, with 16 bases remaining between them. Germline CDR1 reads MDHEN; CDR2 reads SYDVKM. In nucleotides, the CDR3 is TGTGCCAGCAGTTCATCCCCGAGGCGAGGTCAGCCCCAGCATTTT. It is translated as CASSSSPRRGQPQHF.

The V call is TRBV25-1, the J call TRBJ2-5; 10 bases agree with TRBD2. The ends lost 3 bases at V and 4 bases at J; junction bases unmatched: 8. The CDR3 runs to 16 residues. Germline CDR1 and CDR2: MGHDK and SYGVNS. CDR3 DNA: TGTGCCAGCAGTGAGAGCGGGAGGGTCCGAATAGAGACCCAGTACTTC. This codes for CASSESGRVRIETQYF.

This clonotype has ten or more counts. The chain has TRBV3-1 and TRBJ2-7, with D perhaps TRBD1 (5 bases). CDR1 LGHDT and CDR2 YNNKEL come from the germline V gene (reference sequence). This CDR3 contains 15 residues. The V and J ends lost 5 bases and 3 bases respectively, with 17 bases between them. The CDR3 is CASSVGHLGNYEQYF. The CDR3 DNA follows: TGTGCCAGCAGCGTCGGACACCTCGGCAACTACGAGCAGTACTTC.

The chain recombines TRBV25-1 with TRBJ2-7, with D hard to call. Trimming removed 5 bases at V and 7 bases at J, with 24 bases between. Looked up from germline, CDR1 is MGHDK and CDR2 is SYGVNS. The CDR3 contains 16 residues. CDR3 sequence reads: CASSPYPGLDAREQYF. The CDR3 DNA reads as TGTGCCAGCAGTCCTTATCCCGGCCTCGATGCTAGGGAGCAGTACTTC.

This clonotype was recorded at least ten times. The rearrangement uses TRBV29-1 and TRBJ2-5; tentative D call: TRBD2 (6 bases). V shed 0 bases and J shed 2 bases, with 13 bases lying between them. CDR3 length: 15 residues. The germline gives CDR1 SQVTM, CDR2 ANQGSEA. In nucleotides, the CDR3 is TGCAGCGTTGAAGAGGGGGGAGTACGTCAAGAGACCCAGTACTTC. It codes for CSVEEGGVRQETQYF.

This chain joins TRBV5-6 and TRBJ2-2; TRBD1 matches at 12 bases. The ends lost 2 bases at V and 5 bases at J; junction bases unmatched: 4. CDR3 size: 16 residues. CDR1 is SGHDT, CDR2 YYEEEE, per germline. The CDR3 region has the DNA TGTGCCAGCAGCTTAGGGGACAGGGGGCTTACCGGGGAGCTGTTTTTT. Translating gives CASSLGDRGLTGELFF.

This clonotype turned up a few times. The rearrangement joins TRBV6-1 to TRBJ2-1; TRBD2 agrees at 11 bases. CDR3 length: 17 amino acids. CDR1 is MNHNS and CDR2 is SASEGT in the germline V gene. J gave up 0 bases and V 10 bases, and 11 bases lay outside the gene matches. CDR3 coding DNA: TGTGCCACCACCGCTAGCGGGAGGCCTAGCTCCTACAATGAGCAGTTCTTC. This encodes CATTASGRPSSYNEQFF.

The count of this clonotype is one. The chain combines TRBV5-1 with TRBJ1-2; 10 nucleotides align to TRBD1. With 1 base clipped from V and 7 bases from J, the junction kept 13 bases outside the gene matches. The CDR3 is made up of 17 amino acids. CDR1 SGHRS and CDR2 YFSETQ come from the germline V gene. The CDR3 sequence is CASSLTLTGGTGAGYTF. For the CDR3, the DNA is TGCGCCAGCAGCTTGACCTTGACCGGAGGGACAGGGGCTGGCTACACCTTC.

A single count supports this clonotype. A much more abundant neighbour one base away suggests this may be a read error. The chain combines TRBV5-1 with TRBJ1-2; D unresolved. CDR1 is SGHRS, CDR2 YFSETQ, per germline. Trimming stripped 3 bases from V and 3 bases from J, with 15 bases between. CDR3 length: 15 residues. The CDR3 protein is CASSSRQIRDYGYTF. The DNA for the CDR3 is TGCGCCAGCAGCTCGCGGCAGATACGGGACTATGGCTACACCTTC.

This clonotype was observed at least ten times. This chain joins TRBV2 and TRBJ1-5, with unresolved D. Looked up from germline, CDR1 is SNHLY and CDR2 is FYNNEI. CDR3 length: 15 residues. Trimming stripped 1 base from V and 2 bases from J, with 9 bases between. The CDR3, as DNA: TGTGCCAGCAGTGAAGGGGGATCGGGCAATCAGCCCCAGCATTTT. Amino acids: CASSEGGSGNQPQHF.